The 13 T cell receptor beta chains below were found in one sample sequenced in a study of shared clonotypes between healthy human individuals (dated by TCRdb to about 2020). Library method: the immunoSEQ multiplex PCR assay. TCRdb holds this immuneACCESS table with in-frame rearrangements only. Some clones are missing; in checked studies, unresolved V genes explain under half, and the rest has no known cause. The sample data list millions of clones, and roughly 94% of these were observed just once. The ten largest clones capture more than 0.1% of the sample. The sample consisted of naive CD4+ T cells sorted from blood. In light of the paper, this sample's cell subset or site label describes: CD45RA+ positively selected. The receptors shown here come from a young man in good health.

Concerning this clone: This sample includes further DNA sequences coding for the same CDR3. The CDR3: CASRNTEAFF. The CDR3 DNA follows: TGTGCCAGCCGGAACACTGAAGCTTTCTTT. The genes are TRBV6-1 and TRBJ1-1, with no clear D. Germline loops: CDR1 MNHNS, CDR2 SASEGT. The CDR3 has 10 residues. The V end was cut by 8 bases, the J end by 1 base, with 2 bases between.

CDR3 coding DNA: TGTGCCAGCAGTTACACTAGCGGGAGGGCCTACGAGCAGTACTTC. This sequence encodes CASSYTSGRAYEQYF. The rearrangement joins TRBV6-5 to TRBJ2-7, with TRBD2 matching 13 bases. V lost 2 bases to trimming and J lost 2 bases; unmatched junction nucleotides: 0. Germline CDR1 reads MNHEY; CDR2 reads SVGAGI. The CDR3 sequence is 15 residues long.

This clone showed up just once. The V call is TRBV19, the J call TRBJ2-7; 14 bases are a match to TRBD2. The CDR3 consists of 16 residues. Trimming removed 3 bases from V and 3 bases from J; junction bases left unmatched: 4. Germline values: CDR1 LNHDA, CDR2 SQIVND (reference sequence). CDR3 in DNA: TGTGCCAGTAGTATTGGACTAGCGGGAGGATACTACGAGCAGTACTTC. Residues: CASSIGLAGGYYEQYF.

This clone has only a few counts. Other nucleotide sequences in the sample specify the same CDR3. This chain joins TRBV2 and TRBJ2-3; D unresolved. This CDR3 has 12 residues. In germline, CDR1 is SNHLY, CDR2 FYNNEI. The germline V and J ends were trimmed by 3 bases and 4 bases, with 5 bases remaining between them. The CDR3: CASSDSADTQYF. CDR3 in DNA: TGTGCCAGCAGTGACTCGGCAGATACGCAGTATTTT.

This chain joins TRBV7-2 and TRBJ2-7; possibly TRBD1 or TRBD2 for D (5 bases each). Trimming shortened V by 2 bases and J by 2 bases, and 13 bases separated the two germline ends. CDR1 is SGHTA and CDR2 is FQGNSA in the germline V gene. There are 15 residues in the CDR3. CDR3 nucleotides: TGTGCCAGCAGCTTATCCGGGACGTTGACCTACGAGCAGTACTTC. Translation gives CASSLSGTLTYEQYF.

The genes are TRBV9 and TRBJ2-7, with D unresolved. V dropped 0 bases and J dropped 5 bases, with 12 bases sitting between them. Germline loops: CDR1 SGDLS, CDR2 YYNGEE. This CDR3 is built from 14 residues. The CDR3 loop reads CASSVGPNGNEQYF. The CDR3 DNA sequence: TGTGCCAGCAGCGTAGGGCCAAATGGGAACGAGCAGTACTTC.

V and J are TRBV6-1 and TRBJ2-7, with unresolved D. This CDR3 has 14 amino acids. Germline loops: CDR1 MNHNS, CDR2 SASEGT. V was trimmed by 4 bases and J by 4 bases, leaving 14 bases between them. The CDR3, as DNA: TGTGCCAGCAGTGGGGTCGTCACTGCGTACGAGCAGTACTTC. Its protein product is CASSGVVTAYEQYF.

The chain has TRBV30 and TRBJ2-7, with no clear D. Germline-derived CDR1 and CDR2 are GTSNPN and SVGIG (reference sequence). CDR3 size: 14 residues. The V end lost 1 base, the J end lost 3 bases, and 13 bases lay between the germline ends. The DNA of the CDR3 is TGTGCCTGGAGTGACCATCTCAGGAGCTACGAGCAGTACTTC. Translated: CAWSDHLRSYEQYF.

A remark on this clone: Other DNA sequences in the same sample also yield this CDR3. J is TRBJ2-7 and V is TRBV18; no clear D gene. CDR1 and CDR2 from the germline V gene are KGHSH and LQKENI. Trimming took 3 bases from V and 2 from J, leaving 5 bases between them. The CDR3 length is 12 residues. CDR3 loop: CASSPATYEQYF. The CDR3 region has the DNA TGTGCCAGCTCACCGGCCACCTACGAGCAGTACTTC. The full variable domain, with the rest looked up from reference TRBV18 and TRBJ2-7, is NAGVMQNPRHLVRRRGQEARLRCSPMKGHSHVYWYRQLPEEGLKFMVYLQKENIIDESGMPKERFSAEFPKEGPSILRIQQVVRGDSAAYFCASSPATYEQYFGPGTRLTVT.

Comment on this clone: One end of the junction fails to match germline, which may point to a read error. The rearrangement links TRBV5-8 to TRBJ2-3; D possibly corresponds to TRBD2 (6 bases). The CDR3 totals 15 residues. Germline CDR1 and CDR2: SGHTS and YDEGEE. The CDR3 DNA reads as TGTGCCAGCAGCGTAGGGACGGGAGAAACCTTCACCCGGGCTTTT. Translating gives CASSVGTGETFTRAF.

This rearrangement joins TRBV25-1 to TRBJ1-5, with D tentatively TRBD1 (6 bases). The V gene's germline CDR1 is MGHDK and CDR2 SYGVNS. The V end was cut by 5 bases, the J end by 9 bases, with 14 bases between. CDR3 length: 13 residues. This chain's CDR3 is CASSNTGTGPQHF. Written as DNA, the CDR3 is TGTGCCAGCAGTAACACAGGGACTGGGCCCCAGCATTTT.

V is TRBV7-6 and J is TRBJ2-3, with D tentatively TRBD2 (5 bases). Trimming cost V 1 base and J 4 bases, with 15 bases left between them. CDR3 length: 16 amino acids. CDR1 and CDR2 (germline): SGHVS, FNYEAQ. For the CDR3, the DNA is TGTGCCAGCAGCTTAGTGAGGGAGAAAGGTTCAGATACGCAGTATTTT. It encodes CASSLVREKGSDTQYF.

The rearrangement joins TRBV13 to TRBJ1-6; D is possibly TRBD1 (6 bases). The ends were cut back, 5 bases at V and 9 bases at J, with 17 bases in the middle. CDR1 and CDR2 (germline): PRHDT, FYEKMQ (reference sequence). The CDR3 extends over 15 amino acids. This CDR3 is CASSRTSSGVSPLHF. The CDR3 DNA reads TGTGCCAGCAGCCGGACTTCCTCAGGGGTTTCACCCCTCCACTTT.